A selection of T cell receptor beta chains follows, all from one sample in a study of shared clonotypes between healthy human individuals. Assay: immunoSEQ multiplex PCR; the TCRdb copy retains only in-frame clones and omits some. The sample holds more than 2,000,000 clones, around nine tenths seen once. Sequenced: naive CD4+ T cells sorted from blood. All receptors derive from a man aged 18 to 30 in good health. CDR3s leave out the opening cysteine and the closing phenylalanine or tryptophan.

V: TRBV10-1
J: TRBJ1-6
CDR3: ASSKWQRNNSPLH

V: TRBV4-3
J: TRBJ1-5
CDR3: ASSQEAQGQLMQPQH

V: TRBV4-3
J: TRBJ2-2
CDR3: ASSQKGTGELF

V: TRBV9
J: TRBJ1-1
CDR3: ASSLGHANTEAF

V: TRBV10-3
J: TRBJ1-2
CDR3: AISESQGAYGYT

V: TRBV9
J: TRBJ2-5
CDR3: ASSPRLAGGPEETQY

V: TRBV7-9
J: TRBJ1-4
CDR3: ASSSPRAGGPPEKLF

V: TRBV5-5
J: TRBJ2-7
CDR3: ASSSGGSYEQY

V: TRBV7-2
J: TRBJ2-1
CDR3: ASSLGEVGRRHEQF

V: TRBV19
J: TRBJ2-5
CDR3: ASSKGLEQETQY

V: TRBV5-1
J: TRBJ2-7
CDR3: ASSFSGKASYEQY

V: TRBV7-2
J: TRBJ2-1
CDR3: ASSQTRNEQF

V: TRBV10-1
J: TRBJ1-1
CDR3: ASSEAGDIRAF

V: TRBV28
J: TRBJ2-7
CDR3: ASSTPGLAGDEQY

V: TRBV15
J: TRBJ2-1
CDR3: ATSRGRATMADEQF

V: TRBV5-1
J: TRBJ2-7
CDR3: ASSFVGNNEQY

V: TRBV7-2
J: TRBJ2-5
CDR3: ASSLAGGRGQETQY